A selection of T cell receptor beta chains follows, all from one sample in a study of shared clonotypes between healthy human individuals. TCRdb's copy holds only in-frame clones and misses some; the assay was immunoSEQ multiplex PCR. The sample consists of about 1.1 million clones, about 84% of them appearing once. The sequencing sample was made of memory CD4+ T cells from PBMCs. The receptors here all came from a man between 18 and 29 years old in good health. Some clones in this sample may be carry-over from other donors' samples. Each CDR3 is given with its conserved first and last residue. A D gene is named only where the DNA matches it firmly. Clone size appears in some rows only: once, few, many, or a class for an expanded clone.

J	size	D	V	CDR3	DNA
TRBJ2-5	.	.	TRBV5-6	CASRSAIHQETQYF	TGTGCCAGCAGGTCGGCGATCCACCAAGAGACCCAGTACTTC
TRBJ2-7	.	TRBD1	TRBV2	CASTVDRGATEQYF	TGTGCCAGCACGGTCGACAGGGGCGCAACAGAGCAGTACTTC
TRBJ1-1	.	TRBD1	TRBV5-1	CASSLGTGGFAFF	TGCGCCAGCAGCTTGGGGACAGGGGGCTTTGCTTTCTTT
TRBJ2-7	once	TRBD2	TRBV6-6	CASRRGESSYEQYF	TGTGCCAGCCGCCGGGGGGAGAGCTCCTACGAGCAGTACTTC
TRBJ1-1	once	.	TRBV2	CASSAHSYTEAFF	TGTGCCAGCAGTGCTCACAGCTATACTGAAGCTTTCTTT
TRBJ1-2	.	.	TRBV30	CAWSRSPTNYGYTF	TGTGCCTGGAGTCGCAGCCCAACTAACTATGGCTACACCTTC
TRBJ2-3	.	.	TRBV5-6	CASSFGTSTDTQYF	TGTGCCAGCAGCTTCGGGACTAGCACAGATACGCAGTATTTT
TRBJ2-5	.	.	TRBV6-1	CASGVGSQETQYF	TGTGCCAGCGGGGTTGGTAGCCAAGAGACCCAGTACTTC
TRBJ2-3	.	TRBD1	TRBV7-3	CASSPQGVGTDTQYF	TGTGCCAGCAGTCCACAGGGGGTGGGCACAGATACGCAGTATTTT
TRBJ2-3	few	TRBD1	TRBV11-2	CASSPRDRGTTDTQYF	TGTGCCAGCAGCCCCAGGGACAGGGGTACCACAGATACGCAGTATTTT
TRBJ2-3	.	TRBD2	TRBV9	CASSAGTSGRSTDTQYF	TGTGCCAGCAGCGCTGGGACTAGCGGGAGGAGCACAGATACGCAGTATTTT
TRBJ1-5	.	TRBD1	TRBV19	CASSILRGQGGGQPQHF	TGTGCCAGTAGTATACTCAGAGGACAGGGCGGTGGTCAGCCCCAGCATTTT
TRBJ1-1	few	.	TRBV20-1	CSASVADEAFF	TGCAGTGCTAGCGTTGCCGATGAAGCTTTCTTT
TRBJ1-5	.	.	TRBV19	CASSIGGGQSVNQPQHF	TGTGCCAGTAGTATAGGAGGGGGGCAATCAGTGAATCAGCCCCAGCATTTT
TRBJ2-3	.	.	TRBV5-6	CASSQDQTDTQYF	TGTGCCAGCAGCCAGGACCAGACAGATACGCAGTATTTT
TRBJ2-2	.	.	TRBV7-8	CASSLNPPTNTGELFF	TGTGCCAGCAGCTTAAACCCCCCGACGAACACCGGGGAGCTGTTTTTT
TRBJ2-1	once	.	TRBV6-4	CASSDSRGANEQFF	TGTGCCAGCAGTGACTCGCGAGGTGCTAATGAGCAGTTCTTC
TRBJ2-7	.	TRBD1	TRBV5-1	CASSLEWDRAYEQYF	TGCGCCAGCAGCTTGGAGTGGGACAGAGCCTACGAGCAGTACTTC